This T cell receptor (beta chain) was retrieved from a study of blood T cell repertoires in COVID-19. On the study more broadly: Specimens from acute and convalescent COVID-19 originated in the United States, Italy and Spain. T cells, B-cell-depleted T cells, or PBMCs provided the cDNA or gDNA that served as material.

In the authors' workflow: Nucleated cell number was recorded as an estimate derived from reference gene primer amplification. Method: immunoSEQ multiplex PCR; TCRdb's copy keeps in-frame clones and lacks some. That table gives V, J and clone size, and the DNA gave D and trimming. This sample has 150,000 to 200,000 clones, with 80% to 90% found just once. Trimming pared 7 bases from V and 8 bases from J, leaving 15 bases between. The CDR3 loop spans 13 amino acids. Germline CDR1 reads MDHEN; CDR2 reads SYDVKM. V gene TRBV28 combines with J gene TRBJ1-5; the D gene is possibly TRBD1 (5 bases). This receptor was identified in a man aged 18 to 35 with active or convalescent COVID-19. The material sequenced was peripheral blood. The CDR3 protein is CASIKAGLEPQHF. CDR3 DNA: TGTGCCAGCATTAAGGCAGGGTTGGAGCCCCAGCATTTT.